The 25 T cell receptor beta chains below come from one sample, sequenced in a study of T cell clones after liver transplantation. Data came from immunoSEQ multiplex PCR; TCRdb stores just in-frame clones and leaves some out. This table holds over 50,000 clones, approximately 88% found once. The source was CD4+ T cells from blood, collected before liver transplant. The source of these receptors is a human donor who received a liver transplant.

This rearrangement joins TRBV5-1 to TRBJ1-5, with D uncertain. Germline lookup yields CDR1 SGHRS and CDR2 YFSETQ. Trimming removed 0 bases from V and 4 bases from J, with 11 bases in between. The CDR3 runs 15 residues. The chain's CDR3 is CASSLDGSFNQPQHF. The CDR3 DNA is TGCGCCAGCAGCTTGGACGGGAGCTTTAATCAGCCCCAGCATTTT.

The chain carries TRBV7-2 and TRBJ2-1; D may be TRBD2 (5 bases). Per the germline V gene, CDR1 is SGHTA and CDR2 is FQGNSA. The CDR3 spans 15 residues. Trimming removed 5 bases from V and 0 bases from J, with 11 bases in between. CDR3: CASSVDSGSYNEQFF. CDR3 DNA sequence: TGTGCCAGCAGCGTGGACTCCGGCTCCTACAATGAGCAGTTCTTC. The full variable domain, completed using reference TRBV7-2 and TRBJ2-1, is GAGVSQSPSNKVTEKGKDVELRCDPISGHTALYWYRQSLGQGLEFLIYFQGNSAPDKSGLPSDRFSAERTGGSVSTLTIQRTQQEDSAVYLCASSVDSGSYNEQFFGPGTRLTVL.

The V call is TRBV2, the J call TRBJ1-6; no clear D gene. Trimming cost V 4 bases and J 10 bases, with 14 bases left between them. The CDR3 totals 14 residues. Per germline, CDR1 SNHLY and CDR2 FYNNEI. The CDR3 is CASSGGPGRSPLHF. The CDR3 bases are TGTGCCAGCAGTGGTGGGCCCGGGAGGTCACCCCTCCACTTT.

Only one count was recorded for this clone. The V gene is TRBV5-6, the J gene TRBJ1-3; tentative D call: TRBD1 (5 bases). The CDR3 contains 14 residues. The V end was cut by 4 bases, the J end by 1 base, with 9 bases between. Germline CDR1 is SGHDT and CDR2 is YYEEEE. Written as DNA, the CDR3 is TGTGCCAGCAGCCCAGGGATTTCTGGAAACACCATATATTTT. Translating it yields CASSPGISGNTIYF.

The V call is TRBV5-6, the J call TRBJ2-7, with 8 bases fitting TRBD1. The CDR3 consists of 15 residues. Trimming cost V 2 bases and J 6 bases; bases outside gene matches: 10. CDR1 is SGHDT and CDR2 is YYEEEE in the germline V gene. CDR3 loop: CASSFFSAGGVEQYF. CDR3 DNA: TGTGCCAGCAGCTTTTTCTCGGCAGGGGGCGTCGAGCAGTACTTC.

This chain links TRBV7-2 with TRBJ2-2; D gene ambiguous. This CDR3 spans 13 amino acids. V lost 6 bases to trimming and J lost 4 bases, with 9 bases between them. From germline, CDR1 is SGHTA and CDR2 FQGNSA. CDR3 coding DNA: TGTGCCAGCAGGGTGCGAGGCACCGGGGAGCTGTTTTTT. Translated, it gives CASRVRGTGELFF.

This chain links TRBV7-3 with TRBJ2-1; D possibly corresponds to TRBD2 (6 bases). The V end was cut by 1 base, the J end by 8 bases, with 12 bases between. Germline assignment: CDR1 SGHTA and CDR2 FQGTGA. The CDR3 is 14 residues long. CDR3: CASSLSGTSYEQFF. The CDR3 DNA reads TGTGCCAGCAGCTTAAGTGGGACTTCTTATGAGCAGTTCTTC. The entire variable domain, with the rest obtained from reference TRBV7-3 and TRBJ2-1, is as follows: GAGVSQTPSNKVTEKGKYVELRCDPISGHTALYWYRQSLGQGPEFLIYFQGTGAADDSGLPNDRFFAVRPEGSVSTLKIQRTERGDSAVYLCASSLSGTSYEQFFGPGTRLTVL.

At least ten counts were recorded for this clone. The V and J genes are TRBV18 and TRBJ2-3, with no clear D. The CDR3 spans 12 residues. Trimming shortened V by 3 bases and J by 2 bases, and 3 bases separated the two germline ends. The V gene's germline CDR1 is KGHSH and CDR2 LQKENI. Here the CDR3 DNA reads TGTGCCAGCTCACCCTTCACAGATACGCAGTATTTT. The encoded protein is CASSPFTDTQYF.

This clone showed up just a few times. This chain uses TRBV4-2 with TRBJ1-2; 9 bases align to TRBD1. CDR3 size: 13 residues. Trimming took 3 bases from V and 8 from J; bases not matched to a gene: 4. The germline CDR1 and CDR2 sequences are LGHNA and YNFKEQ. CDR3 nucleotides: TGTGCCAGCAGCCATCGGGACAGGGACGGCTACACCTTC. Translation: CASSHRDRDGYTF.

This clone was picked up one time. The V gene is TRBV9, the J gene TRBJ2-2; TRBD1 might be the D (5 bases). Trimming took off 4 bases at V and 4 bases at J, with 17 bases between the two ends. Per the germline V gene, CDR1 is SGDLS and CDR2 is YYNGEE. The CDR3 runs to 16 residues. The CDR3 nucleotides are TGTGCCAGCAGCACCCGAGCCAGGGTTGGCACCGGGGAGCTGTTTTTT. As protein: CASSTRARVGTGELFF. Drawing the rest from reference TRBV9 and TRBJ2-2, the complete variable domain is DSGVTQTPKHLITATGQRVTLRCSPRSGDLSVYWYQQSLDQGLQFLIQYYNGEERAKGNILERFSAQQFPDLHSELNLSSLELGDSALYFCASSTRARVGTGELFFGEGSRLTVL.

The V call is TRBV6-1, the J call TRBJ2-2; D possibly corresponds to TRBD1 (6 bases). V shed 3 bases and J shed 7 bases, with 15 bases lying between them. Germline lookup yields CDR1 MNHNS and CDR2 SASEGT. This CDR3 contains 15 residues. In DNA, the CDR3 is TGTGCCAGCAGTGAGACCAGGGGAGCTTTCGGGGAGCTGTTTTTT. Its protein is CASSETRGAFGELFF.

There are a few counts of this clone. The chain carries TRBV7-2 and TRBJ2-3; 7 bases are shared with TRBD1. CDR1 is SGHTA, CDR2 FQGNSA, per germline. V shed 5 bases and J 5 bases; nucleotides not matched to a gene: 10. This CDR3 spans 15 amino acids. In DNA form, the CDR3 reads TGTGCCAGCAGCCGCTTAGGACAGGCAGGAGATACGCAGTATTTT. This codes for CASSRLGQAGDTQYF.

The V gene is TRBV28, the J gene TRBJ2-5, with D possibly being TRBD1 (6 bases). V was clipped by 3 bases and J by 2 bases, with 10 bases between them. This CDR3 comprises 14 residues. CDR1 is MDHEN and CDR2 is SYDVKM in the germline V gene. The CDR3 DNA reads as TGTGCCAGCAGTTTCCGGACAGCTCAAGAGACCCAGTACTTC. This encodes CASSFRTAQETQYF.

The J gene is TRBJ2-7, the V gene TRBV9; 11 bases map to TRBD2. Germline trimming cut 2 bases from V and 3 bases from J; bases unmatched to any gene: 16. The germline V gene encodes CDR1 SGDLS and CDR2 YYNGEE. The CDR3 length is 19 residues. CDR3 sequence reads: CASSVIPGLAVILFYEQYF. In DNA form, the CDR3 reads TGTGCCAGCAGCGTGATACCGGGACTAGCGGTGATCCTATTCTACGAGCAGTACTTC.

Only one count was recorded for this clone. The rearrangement links TRBV4-3 to TRBJ2-3; 11 nucleotides agree with TRBD2. V lost 2 bases to trimming and J lost 5 bases; unmatched junction nucleotides: 6. The CDR3 has 16 amino acids. CDR1 and CDR2 from the germline V gene are LGHNA and YSLEER. CDR3 protein: CASSQNLAGGGDTQYF. The CDR3 DNA reads TGCGCCAGCAGCCAAAACCTAGCGGGGGGAGGAGATACGCAGTATTTT.

The chain uses TRBV5-1 and TRBJ2-7; TRBD1 matches at 7 bases. V gave up 0 bases and J gave up 0 bases; unmatched junction bases: 9. CDR1 is SGHRS, CDR2 YFSETQ, per germline. The CDR3 extends over 17 amino acids. The CDR3 loop reads CASSLASTGQSSYEQYF. The DNA for the CDR3 is TGCGCCAGCAGCTTGGCCTCTACGGGACAGAGCTCCTACGAGCAGTACTTC.

The V and J genes are TRBV4-3 and TRBJ2-1; TRBD2 matches 14 bases. The CDR3 has 16 residues. The V segment lost 0 bases and the J segment 15 bases; nucleotides outside the gene matches: 10. Per the germline V gene, CDR1 is LGHNA and CDR2 is YSLEER. The CDR3 DNA is TGCGCCAGCAGCCAAGATACCCGAGGACTAGCGGGGGGACGGTTCTTC. Amino acid sequence: CASSQDTRGLAGGRFF.

There are a few counts of this clone. The V and J genes are TRBV7-9 and TRBJ1-2; D not certain. Germline CDR1 is SEHNR and CDR2 is FQNEAQ (reference sequence). V lost 3 bases and J lost 2, with 7 bases in between. CDR3 length: 13 amino acids. For the CDR3, the DNA is TGTGCCAGCAGCTTGACCCAGAACTATGGCTACACCTTC. Protein: CASSLTQNYGYTF.

This chain connects TRBV5-1 to TRBJ1-3; TRBD1 is a possible D gene (6 bases). The CDR3 is 15 amino acids. V lost 5 bases and J 2 bases, leaving 14 bases between the germline ends. Germline V gene lookup returns CDR1 SGHRS and CDR2 YFSETQ. Here the CDR3 DNA reads TGCGCCAGCAGTCGGGGGGCAGACCCTGGAAACACCATATATTTT. As protein: CASSRGADPGNTIYF.

The rearrangement uses TRBV5-3 and TRBJ2-7; a weak D match, TRBD1 (6 bases). TRBV5-3 is flagged as an ORF with uncertain function. Trimming took off 8 bases at V and 2 bases at J, with 17 bases between the two ends. The length of the CDR3 is 14 residues. The CDR3 sequence: CASFAPGQAYEQYF. CDR3 bases: TGTGCCAGTTTTGCTCCGGGACAAGCCTACGAGCAGTACTTC.

This clone was seen more than once but under ten times. CDR3 region: CASSDSDRVTQYF. The CDR3 region has the DNA TGTGCCAGCAGTGATAGCGATCGGGTTACGCAGTATTTT. The chain has TRBV25-1 and TRBJ2-3; possible D gene TRBD2, 5 bases. CDR1 MGHDK and CDR2 SYGVNS come from the germline V gene. The CDR3 has 13 residues. V was cut by 3 bases and J by 8 bases, with 12 bases left in between. Variable domain in full (rest from reference TRBV25-1 and TRBJ2-3): EADIYQTPRYLVIGTGKKITLECSQTMGHDKMYWYQQDPGMELHLIHYSYGVNSTEKGDLSSESTVSRIRTEHFPLTLESARPSHTSQYLCASSDSDRVTQYFGPGTRLTVL.

This clone is labeled as medium-sized. This rearrangement joins TRBV7-2 to TRBJ2-2, with 7 positions matching TRBD1. The CDR3 consists of 14 residues. The V gene end was trimmed by 3 bases and the J gene end by 4 bases; junction bases not matched to a gene: 2. Germline CDR1 is SGHTA and CDR2 is FQGNSA. The CDR3 DNA reads as TGTGCCAGCAGCTTCAACAGGGGCACCGGGGAGCTGTTTTTT. It is translated as CASSFNRGTGELFF.

The chain carries TRBV2 and TRBJ1-2; 8 bases fit TRBD1. This CDR3 spans 13 amino acids. With V trimmed by 6 bases and J by 5 bases, 5 bases remained unmatched. Looked up from germline, CDR1 is SNHLY and CDR2 is FYNNEI. The CDR3 region is CASRVDRDYGYTF. The CDR3 bases are TGTGCCAGCAGGGTGGACAGGGATTATGGCTACACCTTC.

This rearrangement joins TRBV30 to TRBJ2-7; 9 positions match TRBD2. Losses at the gene ends were 2 bases for V and 4 bases for J; bases not matched to a gene: 12. CDR3 length: 16 amino acids. Germline assignment: CDR1 GTSNPN and CDR2 SVGIG (reference sequence). The CDR3 protein is CAWSSRGAGGGYEQYF. Written as DNA, the CDR3 is TGTGCCTGGAGTTCCCGGGGAGCGGGAGGTGGATACGAGCAGTACTTC.

V is TRBV7-2 and J is TRBJ2-3, with TRBD2 matching over 11 bases. V lost 2 bases and J lost 2; bases outside the gene matches: 3. The germline CDR1 and CDR2 sequences are SGHTA and FQGNSA. There are 16 residues in the CDR3. CDR3 in DNA: TGTGCCAGCAGCTTACTAGCGGGGGGCCTCACAGATACGCAGTATTTT. It encodes CASSLLAGGLTDTQYF.